One and the same sample provided the 14 T cell receptor beta chains below, sequenced in a study of CD8+ T cells in alopecia areata. Extracted RNA was reverse transcribed, and the resulting cDNA served as sequencing template. Libraries were prepared by immunoSEQ multiplex PCR; TCRdb keeps only in-frame clonotypes and omits some of them. The sample has some 180,000 clones, roughly 60% seen once; the top ten hold approximately 1.7%. The starting material was CD4+ T cells sorted from blood, obtained at week 0. Every receptor here comes from a human donor with alopecia areata.

The CDR3 is CASSSGLAGGPGTDTQYF. The CDR3 region has the DNA TGTGCCAGCAGCTCGGGACTAGCGGGGGGGCCGGGCACAGATACGCAGTATTTT. The rearrangement joins TRBV7-9 to TRBJ2-3; the match to TRBD2 covers 16 bases. The J segment lost 1 base and the V segment lost 4 bases, leaving 5 bases of the junction unmatched. Germline V gene sequence: CDR1 SEHNR, CDR2 FQNEAQ (reference sequence). The CDR3 is 18 amino acids.

The chain uses TRBV7-2 and TRBJ1-1; TRBD1 agrees at 7 bases. V was pared by 6 bases and J by 0 bases, with 4 bases of the junction left unmatched. Germline CDR1 reads SGHTA; CDR2 reads FQGNSA. The CDR3 runs to 14 residues. This CDR3 reads CASRQGQLNTEAFF. CDR3 coding DNA: TGTGCCAGCAGACAGGGACAGTTGAACACTGAAGCTTTCTTT.

The rearrangement uses TRBV27 and TRBJ1-2, with no clear D. The CDR3 is 14 residues long. Germline V gene sequence: CDR1 MNHEY, CDR2 SMNVEV (reference sequence). The germline V and J ends were trimmed by 6 bases and 3 bases, with 14 bases remaining between them. The CDR3 region is CASSPIAPDYGYTF. CDR3 DNA sequence: TGTGCCAGCAGCCCCATCGCTCCCGACTATGGCTACACCTTC.

The chain is built from TRBV30 and TRBJ1-1; 11 nucleotides align to TRBD1. Germline trimming cut 7 bases from V and 3 bases from J; bases unmatched to any gene: 1. The CDR3 has 12 amino acids. Germline-derived CDR1 and CDR2 are GTSNPN and SVGIG (reference sequence). The CDR3 loop reads CALGQGDTEAFF. Written as DNA, the CDR3 is TGTGCCTTGGGACAGGGGGACACTGAAGCTTTCTTT.

The chain uses TRBV27 and TRBJ1-3; no definite D call. The CDR3 sequence is 15 residues long. V was cut by 4 bases and J by 0 bases, with 10 bases left in between. Germline lookup yields CDR1 MNHEY and CDR2 SMNVEV (reference sequence). CDR3 in amino acids: CASSYRAGSGNTIYF. The CDR3, as DNA: TGTGCCAGCAGTTATCGGGCAGGCTCTGGAAACACCATATATTTT.

This clone was observed a handful of times. The chain joins TRBV6-6 to TRBJ1-2; 8 nucleotides align to TRBD1. V shed 8 bases, J shed 4 bases, and the junction held 6 bases outside the gene matches. Germline V gene data show CDR1 as MNHNY and CDR2 as SVGAGI (reference sequence). This CDR3 has 13 amino acids. The CDR3 bases are TGTGCCAGCGCTACTCAGGGGGCCTATGGCTACACCTTC. Its translation: CASATQGAYGYTF.

CDR3 DNA sequence: TGTGCCTGCTCGGGAAATTCACCCCTCCACTTT. Amino acid sequence: CACSGNSPLHF. V is TRBV30 and J is TRBJ1-6; D is unclear. The CDR3 extends over 11 amino acids. With 6 bases removed from V and 7 bases from J, the gap between germline ends came to 7 bases. In germline, CDR1 is GTSNPN, CDR2 SVGIG (reference sequence).

The V call is TRBV5-6, the J call TRBJ2-3; 9 nucleotides line up with TRBD2. CDR1 and CDR2 (germline): SGHDT, YYEEEE. After removal of 1 base from V and 1 base from J, the junction contained 1 base not matched to a gene. The CDR3 length is 15 residues. CDR3 sequence (DNA): TGTGCCAGCAGCTTGAGACTAGCGGGCACAGATACGCAGTATTTT. Translating it yields CASSLRLAGTDTQYF.

This clone occurred a few times. The chain employs TRBV5-6 and TRBJ2-7, with D uncertain. The V end lost 1 base, the J end lost 6 bases, and 17 bases lay between the germline ends. This CDR3 is built from 15 residues. CDR1 is SGHDT, CDR2 YYEEEE, per germline. For the CDR3, the DNA is TGTGCCAGCAGCTTGTTCGGGTTACGAGTGGCCGAGCAGTACTTC. This codes for CASSLFGLRVAEQYF. Combining the CDR3 with reference TRBV5-6 and TRBJ2-7 gives the whole variable domain DAGVTQSPTHLIKTRGQQVTLRCSPKSGHDTVSWYQQALGQGPQFIFQYYEEEERQRGNFPDRFSGHQFPNYSSELNVNALLLGDSALYLCASSLFGLRVAEQYFGPGTRLTVT.

The chain carries TRBV9 and TRBJ1-6; D gene unclear. CDR3 length: 14 amino acids. Per the germline V gene, CDR1 is SGDLS and CDR2 is YYNGEE. The V and J ends lost 0 bases and 10 bases respectively, with 11 bases between them. The CDR3 reads CASSVGGNVSPLHF. CDR3 nucleotide sequence: TGTGCCAGCAGCGTAGGAGGGAATGTATCACCCCTCCACTTT.

The chain couples TRBV9 to TRBJ2-3; D remains ambiguous. The CDR3 covers 14 residues. The V end lost 4 bases, the J end lost 4 bases, and 13 bases lay between the germline ends. From germline, CDR1 is SGDLS and CDR2 YYNGEE. The CDR3 region is CASSLETRADTQYF. DNA of the CDR3: TGTGCCAGCAGCCTCGAGACTCGGGCAGATACGCAGTATTTT.

V gene TRBV29-1 combines with J gene TRBJ2-1; D tentatively fits TRBD1 or TRBD2 (6 bases each). Per the germline V gene, CDR1 is SQVTM and CDR2 is ANQGSEA. The CDR3 extends over 15 amino acids. Trimming removed 2 bases at V and 2 bases at J, with 13 bases between. This chain's CDR3 is CSVEPMGGAYNEQFF. The CDR3 bases are TGCAGCGTTGAACCAATGGGGGGCGCCTACAATGAGCAGTTCTTC.

CDR3 loop: CASSPLKGQPQHF. The CDR3 bases are TGTGCCAGCTCACCATTGAAAGGTCAGCCCCAGCATTTT. This chain links TRBV18 with TRBJ1-5, with D uncertain. Germline CDR1 is KGHSH and CDR2 is LQKENI. The CDR3 totals 13 residues. Trimming took off 2 bases at V and 6 bases at J, with 8 bases between the two ends.

The CDR3 DNA sequence: TGCAGTGGTCGGAAGGAGCAGTACTTC. Translating gives CSGRKEQYF. The chain joins TRBV20-1 to TRBJ2-7; D ambiguous. The V end was cut by 7 bases, the J end by 7 bases, with 8 bases between. Germline CDR1 reads DFQATT; CDR2 reads SNEGSKA (reference sequence). The CDR3 has 9 residues.